Following are 21 T cell receptor beta chains from one sample sequenced in a study of T cells in tuberculosis. The time point denotes: new active TB diagnosis, blood taken before or within 7 days of starting treatment. Clones were read by immunoSEQ multiplex PCR, and TCRdb kept only the in-frame ones, dropping some. This table has over 25,000 clones, 92% appearing once. Material: PBMCs, obtained at tuberculosis diagnosis. The receptors were gathered from an adult with tuberculosis. Some clones in this sample may be carry-over from other donors' samples.

J is TRBJ1-2 and V is TRBV6-5; TRBD1 agrees at 11 bases. Germline values: CDR1 MNHEY, CDR2 SVGAGI. This CDR3 is 16 amino acids long. The V segment lost 2 bases and the J segment 5 bases; nucleotides outside the gene matches: 7. The CDR3 nucleotides read TGTGCCAGCAGTTACCTACGGACAGGGGGCGCGTATGGCTACACCTTC. Translated, it gives CASSYLRTGGAYGYTF.

The genes are TRBV7-2 and TRBJ2-1, with a possible D match to TRBD2 (6 bases). This CDR3 is built from 14 residues. Germline-derived CDR1 and CDR2 are SGHTA and FQGNSA. Trimming shortened V by 2 bases and J by 2 bases, and 7 bases separated the two germline ends. DNA of the CDR3: TGTGCCAGCAGCTTACGCGGGGCCTACAATGAGCAGTTCTTC. Translating gives CASSLRGAYNEQFF.

V usage is TRBV6-5 and J usage is TRBJ2-6, with D possibly being TRBD1 (5 bases). Deletions cut 0 bases from V and 2 bases from J, with 8 bases between. Germline lookup yields CDR1 MNHEY and CDR2 SVGAGI. The CDR3 totals 16 residues. The CDR3 loop reads CASSYSTRAGANVLTF. The DNA of the CDR3 is TGTGCCAGCAGTTACTCGACCAGGGCTGGGGCCAACGTCCTGACTTTC.

This chain links TRBV5-1 with TRBJ2-1; D might be TRBD1 (6 bases). The ends were cut back, 3 bases at V and 5 bases at J, with 15 bases in the middle. The CDR3 consists of 15 residues. From germline, CDR1 is SGHRS and CDR2 YFSETQ. Written as DNA, the CDR3 is TGCGCCAGCAGCTCTTTGGGGACACCGAACAATGAGCAGTTCTTC. Translation: CASSSLGTPNNEQFF.

The chain couples TRBV6-1 to TRBJ1-6, with TRBD1 matching 9 bases. With V trimmed by 1 base and J by 6 bases, 4 bases remained unmatched. CDR1 and CDR2 (germline): MNHNS, SASEGT. CDR3 length equals 16 residues. CDR3 sequence reads: CASSEDRGPTNSPLHF. CDR3 sequence (DNA): TGTGCCAGCAGTGAAGACAGGGGGCCGACTAATTCACCCCTCCACTTT.

This sequence joins TRBV7-9 and TRBJ2-1, with a weak D call TRBD2 (5 bases). The CDR3 has 15 amino acids. Germline V lookup: CDR1 SEHNR, CDR2 FQNEAQ (reference sequence). The V end lost 7 bases, the J end lost 2 bases, and 15 bases lay between the germline ends. The CDR3 loop reads CASIYSRGTYNEQFF. CDR3 in DNA: TGTGCCAGCATCTATTCACGGGGAACCTACAATGAGCAGTTCTTC.

The chain has TRBV15 and TRBJ2-1; the D gene is possibly TRBD2 (6 bases). Looked up from germline, CDR1 is LNHNV and CDR2 is YYDKDF (reference sequence). The CDR3 has 15 residues. Trimming removed 1 base from V and 5 bases from J, with 12 bases in between. The CDR3 reads CATSRAGVGDNEQFF. CDR3 DNA: TGTGCCACCAGCAGAGCGGGGGTGGGCGACAATGAGCAGTTCTTC.

The chain has TRBV27 and TRBJ2-7, with 10 bases matching TRBD1. Germline lookup yields CDR1 MNHEY and CDR2 SMNVEV (reference sequence). V trimming: 2 bases; J trimming: 4 bases; junction bases outside the gene matches: 5. The CDR3 has 15 amino acids. The CDR3 bases are TGTGCCAGCAGTTTAACGGGACAGGGGTCGTACGAGCAGTACTTC. This sequence encodes CASSLTGQGSYEQYF.

The rearrangement links TRBV9 to TRBJ2-7, with D tentatively TRBD2 (7 bases). CDR1 is SGDLS and CDR2 is YYNGEE in the germline V gene. The CDR3 extends over 14 amino acids. V was shortened by 3 bases and J by 2 bases, with 12 bases between the two germline ends. The CDR3 coding sequence is TGTGCCAGCAGCGAAGGGGGGGTTCCCTACGAGCAGTACTTC. It codes for CASSEGGVPYEQYF.

The chain combines TRBV5-4 with TRBJ1-4, with D perhaps TRBD1 (5 bases). The CDR3 contains 15 residues. Per the germline V gene, CDR1 is SGHNT and CDR2 is YYREEE (reference sequence). Trimming stripped 3 bases from V and 5 bases from J, with 14 bases between. This CDR3 reads CASSSRGRVNEKLFF. Here the CDR3 DNA reads TGTGCCAGCAGCTCCCGGGGGAGGGTAAATGAAAAACTGTTTTTT.

The chain joins TRBV19 to TRBJ2-7; TRBD2 matches 8 bases. CDR3 length: 13 residues. Trimming removed 8 bases from V and 1 base from J; junction bases left unmatched: 4. From germline, CDR1 is LNHDA and CDR2 SQIVND (reference sequence). The CDR3 coding sequence is TGTGCCAGTTCGGGACTAGGGTCCTACGAGCAGTACTTC. Translating it yields CASSGLGSYEQYF.

The V call is TRBV7-9, the J call TRBJ1-5; TRBD1 matches 8 bases. V was clipped by 5 bases and J by 6 bases; unmatched bases: 6. CDR3 length: 14 residues. Germline V gene lookup returns CDR1 SEHNR and CDR2 FQNEAQ (reference sequence). In DNA, the CDR3 is TGTGCCAGCAGCCCGGAGGACAGGGTTCAGCCCCAGCATTTT. Protein: CASSPEDRVQPQHF. Supplemented by reference TRBV7-9 and TRBJ1-5, the full variable domain reads DTGVSQNPRHKITKRGQNVTFRCDPISEHNRLYWYRQTLGQGPEFLTYFQNEAQLEKSRLLSDRFSAERPKGSFSTLEIQRTEQGDSAMYLCASSPEDRVQPQHFGDGTRLSIL.

The genes are TRBV30 and TRBJ2-1; 10 bases are a match to TRBD2. CDR3 length: 15 amino acids. CDR1 is GTSNPN and CDR2 is SVGIG in the germline V gene (reference sequence). The V and J ends lost 0 bases and 6 bases, in that order; junction bases with no gene match: 5. The CDR3 spells CAWSVLSGGTNEQFF. Written as DNA, the CDR3 is TGTGCCTGGAGTGTACTTAGCGGGGGGACCAATGAGCAGTTCTTC.

The rearrangement links TRBV19 to TRBJ1-1; possible D gene TRBD1, 6 bases. This CDR3 spans 12 amino acids. Germline V gene data show CDR1 as LNHDA and CDR2 as SQIVND (reference sequence). V gave up 5 bases and J gave up 11 bases, with 15 bases separating them. The chain's CDR3 is CASSVGQAGAFF. Written as DNA, the CDR3 is TGTGCCAGTAGTGTGGGACAAGCTGGGGCTTTCTTT. Using reference TRBV19 and TRBJ1-1 for the parts outside the CDR3, the full variable domain is DGGITQSPKYLFRKEGQNVTLSCEQNLNHDAMYWYRQDPGQGLRLIYYSQIVNDFQKGDIAEGYSVSREKKESFPLTVTSAQKNPTAFYLCASSVGQAGAFFGQGTRLTVV.

The CDR3 DNA reads TGTGCCAGCAGCTCGGGGGAGGGAGTAGTGGATGAAAAACTGTTTTTT. Its translation is CASSSGEGVVDEKLFF. J is TRBJ1-4 and V is TRBV7-9; D is perhaps TRBD1 (5 bases). Trimming removed 4 bases at V and 6 bases at J, with 18 bases between. The CDR3 contains 16 residues. Germline CDR1 reads SEHNR; CDR2 reads FQNEAQ (reference sequence).

The chain combines TRBV18 with TRBJ1-2; possible D gene TRBD1, 6 bases. V gave up 3 bases and J gave up 4 bases, with 12 bases separating them. The V gene's germline CDR1 is KGHSH and CDR2 LQKENI. This CDR3 spans 14 amino acids. The CDR3 nucleotides are TGTGCCAGCTCACCGCGGACAGAAAGCTATGGCTACACCTTC. Protein sequence: CASSPRTESYGYTF.

The chain is built from TRBV6-1 and TRBJ2-1, with D maybe TRBD2 (6 bases). Trimming removed 8 bases at V and 0 bases at J, with 11 bases between. CDR1 is MNHNS and CDR2 is SASEGT in the germline V gene. CDR3 size: 14 residues. This CDR3 is CASWAGTSYNEQFF. CDR3 DNA: TGTGCCAGCTGGGCGGGGACCTCCTACAATGAGCAGTTCTTC.

In its sample, this clone was seen a few times. The chain combines TRBV28 with TRBJ2-7, with D maybe TRBD2 (6 bases). V was clipped by 5 bases and J by 5 bases, with 22 bases between them. The CDR3 is 16 residues long. Germline values: CDR1 MDHEN, CDR2 SYDVKM. The CDR3 here is CASSRLWRGPGDEQYF. CDR3 DNA: TGTGCCAGCAGTCGCCTCTGGCGGGGCCCTGGGGACGAGCAGTACTTC.

The chain joins TRBV7-8 to TRBJ1-2; TRBD1 matches 8 bases. This CDR3 comprises 15 residues. The germline V gene has CDR1 SGHVS and CDR2 FQNEAQ. V lost 1 base and J lost 2; bases outside the gene matches: 3. CDR3: CASSLVRTGNYGYTF. DNA for the CDR3: TGTGCCAGCAGCTTAGTTCGGACAGGGAACTATGGCTACACCTTC.

The chain is built from TRBV5-4 and TRBJ1-1; D perhaps matches TRBD1 (5 bases). V gave up 3 bases and J gave up 1 base, with 10 bases separating them. The CDR3 contains 14 residues. Germline CDR1 is SGHNT and CDR2 is YYREEE (reference sequence). For the CDR3, the DNA is TGTGCCAGCAGCTCGGGAGGGACGAACACTGAAGCTTTCTTT. Translation: CASSSGGTNTEAFF.

Remarks on this clone: Other DNA sequences in this specimen translate into the identical CDR3. The chain combines TRBV7-2 with TRBJ1-2; 9 bases line up with TRBD1. CDR1 and CDR2 (germline): SGHTA, FQGNSA. CDR3 length equals 13 residues. The V segment lost 4 bases and the J segment 5 bases; nucleotides outside the gene matches: 2. The CDR3 sequence: CASSSGQGYGYTF. CDR3 coding DNA: TGTGCCAGCAGCTCAGGACAGGGGTATGGCTACACCTTC.